These 10 T cell receptor beta chains were sequenced from one sample in a study of monozygotic twins with inflammatory bowel disease. TCRdb reprocessed the 5' RACE reads, keeping one entry per CDR3 protein, no DNA. The sample spans about 380,000 distinct CDR3 sequences; the ten largest clones claim 2% to 3%. Sequencing was performed on blood. These receptor sequences come from a human donor with ulcerative colitis or Crohn's disease, or a healthy co-twin of an affected twin (not recorded which).

The chain has TRBV7-2 and TRBJ2-1; TCRdb proposes TRBD2, but this gene call is untestable without DNA. This CDR3 contains 15 residues. Germline CDR1 reads SGHTA; CDR2 reads FQGNSA. CDR3 loop: CASSFAGALYNEQFF.

This chain uses TRBV4-3 with TRBJ1-2. Germline CDR1 reads LGHNA; CDR2 reads YSLEER. CDR3 size: 13 residues. CDR3 in amino acids: CASSHVLSFGYTF.

This sequence joins TRBV7-8 and TRBJ2-2. Germline loops: CDR1 SGHVS, CDR2 FQNEAQ. The CDR3 totals 12 residues. This CDR3 reads CASSLITGELFF.

The rearrangement links TRBV12-3 or TRBV12-4 to TRBJ2-1; TCRdb reports TRBD2, a call that lacks DNA to check it against. The CDR3 extends over 16 amino acids. This CDR3 reads CASSSTSGGAYNEQFF.

This chain connects TRBV28 to TRBJ2-1; TCRdb's D call, TRBD2, is unchecked because there is no DNA. Germline V gene lookup returns CDR1 MDHEN and CDR2 SYDVKM. There are 15 residues in the CDR3. The CDR3 reads CASSRVGLAGKEQFF.

The chain is built from TRBV4-1 and TRBJ1-2. In germline, CDR1 is MGHRA, CDR2 YSYEKL. There are 13 residues in the CDR3. CDR3 sequence: CASSQDSNYGYTF.

This chain connects TRBV12-3 or TRBV12-4 to TRBJ1-2. The CDR3 spans 13 residues. The CDR3 protein is CASSLPINYGYTF.

The chain recombines TRBV5-1 with TRBJ2-5; the TCRdb call, TRBD2, lacks DNA for checking. CDR3 length: 20 residues. Germline V gene sequence: CDR1 SGHRS, CDR2 YFSETQ. CDR3 loop: CASSLSRTSGGTFRQETQYF.

The rearrangement uses TRBV14 and TRBJ1-1; as DNA is missing, the TRBD1 call by TCRdb cannot be tested. CDR3 length: 18 residues. The germline gives CDR1 SGHDN, CDR2 FVKESK. The CDR3 loop reads CASSQGKGRGAANTEAFF. Full variable domain (missing parts from reference TRBV14 and TRBJ1-1): EAGVTQFPSHSVIEKGQTVTLRCDPISGHDNLYWYRRVMGKEIKFLLHFVKESKQDESGMPNNRFLAERTGGTYSTLKVQPAELEDSGVYFCASSQGKGRGAANTEAFFGQGTRLTVV.

CDR3 sequence: CASSLAQAGTEAFF. V and J are TRBV5-1 and TRBJ1-1. Germline CDR1 reads SGHRS; CDR2 reads YFSETQ. CDR3 length equals 14 residues.